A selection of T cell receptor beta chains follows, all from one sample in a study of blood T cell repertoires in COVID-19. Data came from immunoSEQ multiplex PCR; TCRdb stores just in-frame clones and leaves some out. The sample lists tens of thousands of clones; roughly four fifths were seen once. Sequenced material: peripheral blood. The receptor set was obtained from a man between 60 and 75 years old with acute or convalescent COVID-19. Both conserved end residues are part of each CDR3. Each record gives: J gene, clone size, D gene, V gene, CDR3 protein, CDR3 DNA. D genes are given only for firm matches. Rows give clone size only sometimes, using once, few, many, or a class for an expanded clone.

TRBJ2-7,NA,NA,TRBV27,CASSLRRSSYEQYF,TGTGCCAGCAGTTTGCGGCGGAGCTCCTACGAGCAGTACTTC
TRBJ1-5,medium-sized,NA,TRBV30,CAWSSTGYDQPQHF,TGTGCCTGGAGTTCAACAGGGTACGATCAGCCCCAGCATTTT
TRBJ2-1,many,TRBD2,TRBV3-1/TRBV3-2,CASSQLTSGATDNEQFF,TGTGCCAGCAGCCAATTGACTAGCGGAGCCACGGACAATGAGCAGTTCTTC
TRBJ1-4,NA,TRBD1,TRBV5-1,CASSPGHRGTNEKLFF,TGCGCCAGCAGCCCCGGACACAGGGGTACTAATGAAAAACTGTTTTTT
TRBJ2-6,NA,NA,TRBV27,CASSFRGSGANVLTF,TGTGCCAGCAGTTTTCGGGGCTCTGGGGCCAACGTCCTGACTTTC
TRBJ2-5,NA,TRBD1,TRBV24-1,CATSDSDRGQTQYF,TGTGCCACCAGTGATTCGGACAGGGGACAGACCCAGTACTTC
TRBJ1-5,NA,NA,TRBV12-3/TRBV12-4,CASSLQGNQPQHF,TGTGCCAGCAGTTTACAGGGAAATCAGCCCCAGCATTTT
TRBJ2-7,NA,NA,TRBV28,CASSLGRTYEQYF,TGTGCCAGCAGTTTGGGCAGAACCTACGAGCAGTACTTC
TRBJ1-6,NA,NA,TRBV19,CASSLSTGQYNSPLHF,TGTGCCAGTAGCCTTTCAACCGGACAGTATAATTCACCCCTCCACTTT
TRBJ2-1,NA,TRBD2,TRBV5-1,CASSLGSLAFAYNEQFF,TGCGCCAGCAGTCTGGGATCACTAGCGTTCGCCTACAATGAGCAGTTCTTC
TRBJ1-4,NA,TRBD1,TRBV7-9,CASSFGQGYEKLFF,TGTGCCAGCAGCTTCGGACAGGGGTATGAAAAACTGTTTTTT